This T cell receptor (beta chain) is from a study of cytomegalovirus exposure and HLA in healthy donors. Study conclusions and caveats: Highly shared variants forming one cluster were likely a sequencing artifact.

At collection, donors were nominally healthy, but unrecorded immune exposures were probable. Remarks on this clone: The antigen is undetermined.

CDR1 and CDR2 (germline): SEHNR, FQNEAQ (reference sequence). Trimming removed 3 bases from V and 6 bases from J; junction bases left unmatched: 3. This CDR3 has 13 residues. This PCR relied on a set of 60 Vbeta primers and 13 Jbeta primers. This table comes from immunoSEQ multiplex PCR, and its TCRdb copy is limited to in-frame clones, with some not included. Here the sample spans 150,000 to 200,000 clones, more than 85% being singletons. The specimen sequenced was PBMCs. This clonotype originated in a girl less than two years old in good health and CMV-seronegative. The gene calls are TRBV7-9 and TRBJ1-2; 8 bases map to TRBD1. This CDR3 reads CASSLKQGDGYTF. The CDR3 DNA sequence: TGTGCCAGCAGCTTGAAACAGGGGGATGGCTACACCTTC.